Detailed here is one T cell receptor (beta chain). Its antigen is as yet unknown. These data originate in a study of beta chain features in type 1 diabetes. For the study at large: The number of sorted cells examined across all samples was some 98,000,000. Study-wide points: Compared to healthy donors, patients appeared to have naive, central memory and Treg TCRB repertoires that were more alike. Amplification by PCR could prefer shorter templates, with the same effect in patients and controls.

The investigators reverse transcribed all of the isolated RNA, so they sequenced expressed TCRB transcripts. The data were produced by immunoSEQ multiplex PCR, yet TCRdb's version contains in-frame clones alone and is incomplete. The data contain about 290,000 clones, under 8.5% of them singletons. The V end lost 4 bases, the J end lost 3 bases, and 12 bases lay between the germline ends. Germline assignment: CDR1 SNHLY and CDR2 FYNNEI. The CDR3 length is 14 residues. Naive, central memory, regulatory and stem cell-like memory cells within the CD4+ compartment were sorted using CD45RO/CCR7/CD25/CD127/CD95/CD27.

The V call is TRBV2, the J call TRBJ1-1; unclear D gene. The specimen was central memory CD4+ T cells from blood. The sequence derives from a woman between 18 and 29 years old in good health. CDR3 amino acids: CASSAGGGDTEAFF. The CDR3 DNA is TGTGCCAGCAGTGCAGGCGGTGGGGACACTGAAGCTTTCTTT.